Listed below are T cell receptor beta chains from one sample, sequenced in a study of blood T cell repertoires in COVID-19. Clones were read by immunoSEQ multiplex PCR, and TCRdb kept only the in-frame ones, dropping some. The sample lists some 270,000 clones; 85% to 90% were seen once. Sequenced sample: PBMCs or T cells enriched from blood (not recorded which). The receptors shown here come from a woman aged 30 to 39 with acute COVID-19. Each CDR3 is given with its conserved first and last residue. The order of the fields is D gene, clone size, V gene, J gene, CDR3 protein, CDR3 DNA. The D gene is left open where the match is weak. Clone size is shown for a subset of rows, as once, few, many or a class of expanded clone.

D gene: NA; clone size: NA; V gene: TRBV6-2/TRBV6-3; J gene: TRBJ2-7; CDR3 protein: CASSYSASFSYEQYF; CDR3 DNA: TGTGCCAGCAGTTACTCGGCTAGCTTCTCCTACGAGCAGTACTTC
D gene: TRBD1; clone size: NA; V gene: TRBV27; J gene: TRBJ2-7; CDR3 protein: CASSLGTGAEQYF; CDR3 DNA: TGTGCCAGCAGTTTAGGGACAGGGGCTGAGCAGTACTTC
D gene: NA; clone size: NA; V gene: TRBV14; J gene: TRBJ2-3; CDR3 protein: CASSQDRGGLSTDTQYF; CDR3 DNA: TGTGCCAGCAGCCAAGATCGAGGCGGACTTAGCACAGATACGCAGTATTTT
D gene: TRBD1; clone size: NA; V gene: TRBV14; J gene: TRBJ1-6; CDR3 protein: CASSPLEDRGTSPLHF; CDR3 DNA: TGTGCCAGCAGCCCACTAGAGGACAGGGGAACCTCACCCCTCCACTTT
D gene: TRBD1; clone size: NA; V gene: TRBV5-1; J gene: TRBJ2-4; CDR3 protein: CASSSTGQARIQYF; CDR3 DNA: TGCGCCAGCAGCTCGACGGGACAGGCCCGCATTCAGTACTTC
D gene: TRBD1; clone size: NA; V gene: TRBV4-1; J gene: TRBJ2-7; CDR3 protein: CASSQGEQGSYEQYF; CDR3 DNA: TGCGCCAGCAGCCAGGGTGAACAGGGGAGCTACGAGCAGTACTTC
D gene: NA; clone size: few; V gene: TRBV7-2; J gene: TRBJ2-7; CDR3 protein: CASSLALTEEQYF; CDR3 DNA: TGTGCCAGCAGCTTAGCGCTAACGGAGGAGCAGTACTTC
D gene: TRBD1; clone size: NA; V gene: TRBV25-1; J gene: TRBJ2-1; CDR3 protein: CASSEYRQGYYNEQFF; CDR3 DNA: TGTGCCAGCAGTGAATATCGACAGGGTTACTACAATGAGCAGTTCTTC
D gene: TRBD2; clone size: NA; V gene: TRBV5-6; J gene: TRBJ2-5; CDR3 protein: CASSSGLAGPVWDQYF; CDR3 DNA: TGTGCCAGCAGCTCAGGACTAGCGGGACCCGTGTGGGACCAGTACTTC
D gene: NA; clone size: NA; V gene: TRBV19; J gene: TRBJ1-1; CDR3 protein: CASSTGQGSTEAFF; CDR3 DNA: TGTGCCAGTAGTACCGGGCAGGGAAGCACTGAAGCTTTCTTT
D gene: TRBD2; clone size: NA; V gene: TRBV11-2; J gene: TRBJ2-3; CDR3 protein: CASSLDGRARGDTQYF; CDR3 DNA: TGTGCCAGCAGCTTAGATGGGAGGGCCAGAGGAGATACGCAGTATTTT
D gene: TRBD1; clone size: many; V gene: TRBV24-1; J gene: TRBJ1-4; CDR3 protein: CATSDNRGEREKLFF; CDR3 DNA: TGTGCCACCAGTGATAACAGGGGGGAGCGTGAAAAACTGTTTTTT
D gene: NA; clone size: NA; V gene: TRBV4-1; J gene: TRBJ1-5; CDR3 protein: CASSQGEGGSQPQHF; CDR3 DNA: TGCGCCAGCAGCCAAGGAGAGGGCGGGTCTCAGCCCCAGCATTTT
D gene: TRBD1; clone size: NA; V gene: TRBV30; J gene: TRBJ1-1; CDR3 protein: CAWSVIAGGEVDTEAFF; CDR3 DNA: TGTGCCTGGAGTGTAATAGCAGGGGGCGAGGTGGACACTGAAGCTTTCTTT
D gene: TRBD2; clone size: once; V gene: TRBV13; J gene: TRBJ2-3; CDR3 protein: CASSQRGSTDTQYF; CDR3 DNA: TGTGCCAGCAGCCAGCGGGGAAGCACAGATACGCAGTATTTT
D gene: NA; clone size: NA; V gene: TRBV4-1; J gene: TRBJ1-1; CDR3 protein: CASGTGNTEAFF; CDR3 DNA: TGCGCCAGCGGCACGGGGAACACTGAAGCTTTCTTT
D gene: TRBD2; clone size: NA; V gene: TRBV2; J gene: TRBJ2-3; CDR3 protein: CASSEPTSGRALDTQYF; CDR3 DNA: TGTGCCAGCAGTGAACCAACTAGCGGGAGGGCGTTAGATACGCAGTATTTT
D gene: NA; clone size: NA; V gene: TRBV5-4; J gene: TRBJ2-1; CDR3 protein: CASSLEGDEQFF; CDR3 DNA: TGTGCCAGCAGCTTGGAAGGGGATGAGCAGTTCTTC
D gene: NA; clone size: once; V gene: TRBV7-9; J gene: TRBJ2-2; CDR3 protein: CASSLTWKEGGELFF; CDR3 DNA: TGTGCCAGCAGCTTAACCTGGAAAGAGGGCGGGGAGCTGTTTTTT
D gene: TRBD2; clone size: NA; V gene: TRBV3-1/TRBV3-2; J gene: TRBJ2-1; CDR3 protein: CASSQDRVGHGRRDEQFF; CDR3 DNA: TGTGCCAGCAGCCAAGACAGGGTGGGGCACGGGAGGCGCGATGAGCAGTTCTTC
D gene: NA; clone size: NA; V gene: TRBV28; J gene: TRBJ1-1; CDR3 protein: CASGGLGENTEAFF; CDR3 DNA: TGTGCCAGCGGGGGGTTAGGCGAGAACACTGAAGCTTTCTTT
D gene: TRBD1; clone size: NA; V gene: TRBV5-1; J gene: TRBJ2-3; CDR3 protein: CASSGTAGTDTQYF; CDR3 DNA: TGCGCCAGCAGCGGGACAGCGGGCACAGATACGCAGTATTTT
D gene: NA; clone size: once; V gene: TRBV7-6; J gene: TRBJ2-3; CDR3 protein: CASSLERGDTQYF; CDR3 DNA: TGTGCCAGCAGCTTAGAGCGTGGTGATACGCAGTATTTT
D gene: NA; clone size: NA; V gene: TRBV5-1; J gene: TRBJ2-7; CDR3 protein: CASSRESPSPYEQYF; CDR3 DNA: TGCGCCAGCAGCAGGGAGAGTCCCAGTCCTTACGAGCAGTACTTC
D gene: NA; clone size: NA; V gene: TRBV28; J gene: TRBJ1-4; CDR3 protein: CASSPWIDNNEKLFF; CDR3 DNA: TGTGCCAGCAGTCCCTGGATAGACAATAATGAAAAACTGTTTTTT
D gene: NA; clone size: NA; V gene: TRBV19; J gene: TRBJ2-1; CDR3 protein: CASSRETYNEQFF; CDR3 DNA: TGTGCCAGTAGTCGCGAAACCTACAATGAGCAGTTCTTC
D gene: NA; clone size: NA; V gene: TRBV2; J gene: TRBJ1-2; CDR3 protein: CASIPLPAGNYGYTF; CDR3 DNA: TGTGCCAGCATTCCTCTCCCCGCGGGAAACTATGGCTACACCTTC
D gene: NA; clone size: NA; V gene: TRBV5-5; J gene: TRBJ2-7; CDR3 protein: CASSLSRSYEQYF; CDR3 DNA: TGTGCCAGCAGCCTTAGCCGCTCCTACGAGCAGTACTTC
D gene: TRBD1; clone size: NA; V gene: TRBV5-1; J gene: TRBJ1-1; CDR3 protein: CASSEYGTGGGQMNTEAFF; CDR3 DNA: TGCGCCAGCAGCGAGTACGGGACAGGAGGGGGTCAAATGAACACTGAAGCTTTCTTT
D gene: NA; clone size: NA; V gene: TRBV2; J gene: TRBJ2-7; CDR3 protein: CASSEAYVSGYEQYF; CDR3 DNA: TGTGCCAGCAGTGAAGCGTATGTTAGCGGCTACGAGCAGTACTTC
D gene: NA; clone size: NA; V gene: TRBV5-4; J gene: TRBJ2-5; CDR3 protein: CASSLEPEVETQYF; CDR3 DNA: TGTGCCAGCAGCTTGGAGCCTGAGGTGGAGACCCAGTACTTC
D gene: TRBD2; clone size: NA; V gene: TRBV7-3; J gene: TRBJ2-3; CDR3 protein: CASSPQVLLAGGTDTQYF; CDR3 DNA: TGTGCCAGCAGCCCCCAAGTTTTACTAGCGGGAGGCACAGATACGCAGTATTTT
D gene: NA; clone size: once; V gene: TRBV6-2/TRBV6-3; J gene: TRBJ1-4; CDR3 protein: CASSSSTVSTNEKLFF; CDR3 DNA: TGTGCCAGCAGTTCGTCGACAGTATCAACTAATGAAAAACTGTTTTTT
D gene: NA; clone size: NA; V gene: TRBV21-1; J gene: TRBJ2-7; CDR3 protein: CASSKEQGAVEQYF; CDR3 DNA: TGTGCCAGCAGCAAAGAACAGGGAGCGGTCGAGCAGTACTTC
D gene: TRBD2; clone size: NA; V gene: TRBV27; J gene: TRBJ2-7; CDR3 protein: CASSPGLAVLGSYEQYF; CDR3 DNA: TGTGCCAGCAGTCCAGGACTAGCGGTACTTGGCTCCTACGAGCAGTACTTC
D gene: TRBD2; clone size: NA; V gene: TRBV7-9; J gene: TRBJ2-3; CDR3 protein: CASSSDRDYGSFTDTQYF; CDR3 DNA: TGTGCCAGCAGCTCAGACCGGGACTATGGGTCCTTCACAGATACGCAGTATTTT
D gene: TRBD2; clone size: NA; V gene: TRBV7-9; J gene: TRBJ2-1; CDR3 protein: CASSSTSGGYNEQFF; CDR3 DNA: TGTGCCAGCAGCTCAACTAGCGGGGGTTACAATGAGCAGTTCTTC
D gene: TRBD2; clone size: NA; V gene: TRBV4-1; J gene: TRBJ2-7; CDR3 protein: CASSQGTSYEQYF; CDR3 DNA: TGCGCCAGCAGCCAAGGGACTAGCTACGAGCAGTACTTC
D gene: TRBD2; clone size: NA; V gene: TRBV18; J gene: TRBJ2-5; CDR3 protein: CASSPRASGSIETQYF; CDR3 DNA: TGTGCCAGCTCACCAAGGGCCAGCGGGAGTATAGAGACCCAGTACTTC
D gene: NA; clone size: NA; V gene: TRBV28; J gene: TRBJ2-1; CDR3 protein: CASTTGGQYIRDKSNEQFF; CDR3 DNA: TGTGCCAGCACCACCGGTGGACAGTACATACGGGACAAATCCAATGAGCAGTTCTTC
D gene: NA; clone size: NA; V gene: TRBV5-1; J gene: TRBJ2-3; CDR3 protein: CASRSKTDNTDTQYF; CDR3 DNA: TGCGCCAGCAGGTCTAAGACAGACAACACAGATACGCAGTATTTT
D gene: TRBD2; clone size: NA; V gene: TRBV14; J gene: TRBJ2-2; CDR3 protein: CASSQVGGSGTGELFF; CDR3 DNA: TGTGCCAGCAGCCAAGTAGGCGGGAGCGGCACCGGGGAGCTGTTTTTT
D gene: TRBD1; clone size: NA; V gene: TRBV6-1; J gene: TRBJ2-1; CDR3 protein: CASSETGGTYNEQFF; CDR3 DNA: TGTGCCAGCAGTGAAACAGGGGGCACCTACAATGAGCAGTTCTTC
D gene: TRBD1; clone size: NA; V gene: TRBV6-5; J gene: TRBJ2-2; CDR3 protein: CASSLRTGNTGELFF; CDR3 DNA: TGTGCCAGCAGTTTGCGGACAGGGAACACCGGGGAGCTGTTTTTT
D gene: TRBD2; clone size: NA; V gene: TRBV27; J gene: TRBJ2-7; CDR3 protein: CASRTLAGLSYEQYF; CDR3 DNA: TGTGCCAGCCGAACTTTAGCGGGCCTATCCTACGAGCAGTACTTC
D gene: TRBD1; clone size: once; V gene: TRBV6-5; J gene: TRBJ1-4; CDR3 protein: CASSYSGQPGEKLFF; CDR3 DNA: TGTGCCAGCAGTTACTCGGGACAGCCGGGCGAAAAACTGTTTTTT
D gene: TRBD2; clone size: NA; V gene: TRBV7-9; J gene: TRBJ2-1; CDR3 protein: CASSLGLAEQFF; CDR3 DNA: TGTGCCAGCAGCTTAGGACTAGCGGAGCAGTTCTTC
D gene: TRBD2; clone size: NA; V gene: TRBV6-1; J gene: TRBJ2-1; CDR3 protein: CASSEGLAGYNEQFF; CDR3 DNA: TGTGCCAGCAGTGAAGGACTAGCGGGGTACAATGAGCAGTTCTTC
D gene: TRBD1; clone size: NA; V gene: TRBV28; J gene: TRBJ1-6; CDR3 protein: CASRLIDRASPLHF; CDR3 DNA: TGTGCCAGCAGACTAATCGACAGGGCTTCACCCCTCCACTTT